This T cell receptor (beta chain) comes out of a study of cytomegalovirus exposure and HLA in healthy donors. Study-level findings and limits: As confirmed in vitro, three CMV-associated chains were specific for CMV antigens. The listing of about 150 TCR beta chains classed them as cytomegalovirus-associated. Reported results showed that the classifier diagnosed cytomegalovirus status with high specificity and sensitivity.

Assay used: immunoSEQ multiplex PCR; TCRdb lists only in-frame clones, some missing. The sample carries over 250,000 clones, approximately 86% recorded once. The donors were members of the validation cohort, which comprised 120 subjects and was separate from the first cohort of roughly 700 subjects. The CDR3 spans 13 residues. V dropped 5 bases and J dropped 4 bases, with 12 bases sitting between them. The germline gives CDR1 MGHRA, CDR2 YSYEKL. As regards this clone: Antigen: not known.

This sequence originates from a woman between 18 and 29 years old in good health and CMV-seronegative. This chain joins TRBV4-1 and TRBJ2-7; TRBD2 is a possible D gene (6 bases). The material sequenced was PBMCs. CDR3 amino acids: CASSSWGGYEQYF. In DNA form, the CDR3 reads TGCGCCAGCAGCAGTTGGGGAGGTTACGAGCAGTACTTC.